This entry lists 32 T cell receptor beta chains sequenced from one sample in a study of T-cell reconstitution after alpha-beta-depleted transplantation in children. Preparation of the TCRbeta library involved a method that used unique molecular identifiers. TCRdb called the PCR reads again in MiXCR, with one record for every CDR3 protein. Of about 540,000 distinct CDR3 sequences listed, 25% to 30% are singletons. The sequenced sample was PBMCs, obtained before TCRalphabeta/CD19-depleted stem cell transplant. These receptors were taken from a boy younger than two with Wiskott-Aldrich syndrome, due to receive a stem cell transplant.

In its sample, this clonotype was seen a few times. The chain employs TRBV29-1 and TRBJ2-4; tentatively, D is TRBD2 (6 bases). Germline values: CDR1 SQVTM, CDR2 ANQGSEA. This CDR3 is built from 14 residues. Trimming removed 4 bases from V and 0 bases from J, with 10 bases in between. The CDR3 DNA reads as TGCAGCGTTGCGCGCGGGATAGCCAAAAACATTCAGTACTTC. This gives the protein CSVARGIAKNIQYF.

V gene TRBV5-1 combines with J gene TRBJ2-7, with unresolved D. The V gene's germline CDR1 is SGHRS and CDR2 YFSETQ. The CDR3 is 13 amino acids. V gave up 4 bases and J gave up 12 bases, with 20 bases separating them. CDR3 region: CASSLRPQGKRYF. The CDR3, as DNA: TGCGCCAGCAGCCTACGACCGCAAGGGAAACGGTACTTC.

V gene TRBV12-3 or TRBV12-4 combines with J gene TRBJ2-3; 9 bases agree with TRBD1. V lost 3 bases, J lost 1 base, and 2 bases stayed unmatched. The CDR3 has 15 residues. CDR3 region: CASSFRTGGTDTQYF. As DNA, the CDR3 is TGTGCCAGCAGTTTTAGGACAGGGGGCACAGATACGCAGTATTTT.

This clonotype was seen only a few times. This chain links TRBV29-1 with TRBJ2-5; perhaps TRBD1 as D (6 bases). CDR3 length equals 12 residues. In germline, CDR1 is SQVTM, CDR2 ANQGSEA. Trimming cost V 7 bases and J 2 bases, with 11 bases left between them. The chain's CDR3 is CSGTGQQETQYF. The CDR3 coding sequence is TGCAGCGGTACCGGACAGCAAGAGACCCAGTACTTC.

The V and J genes are TRBV4-2 and TRBJ2-2, with unresolved D. CDR1 and CDR2 from the germline V gene are LGHNA and YNFKEQ. V lost 0 bases, J lost 9 bases, and 8 bases lay in between. The CDR3 has 13 amino acids. The CDR3 region is CASSQDFARELFF. CDR3 sequence (DNA): TGTGCCAGCAGCCAAGATTTTGCGAGGGAGCTGTTTTTT.

This clonotype occurred a few times. The V and J genes are TRBV20-1 and TRBJ2-1; D gene uncertain. Germline V gives CDR1 DFQATT, CDR2 SNEGSKA (reference sequence). V shed 1 base and J shed 3 bases, with 13 bases lying between them. The CDR3 covers 15 residues. The CDR3 protein is CSARGLAAHYNEQFF. The CDR3 DNA sequence: TGCAGTGCTAGAGGGTTGGCGGCCCACTACAATGAGCAGTTCTTC.

The rearrangement uses TRBV12-3 or TRBV12-4 and TRBJ2-1; 9 bases fit TRBD2. V dropped 5 bases and J dropped 4; count of bases not matched to a gene: 9. This CDR3 contains 16 residues. In DNA form, the CDR3 reads TGTGCCAGCAGTCCTCCACCTAGCGGGAAGTACAATGAGCAGTTCTTC. This encodes CASSPPPSGKYNEQFF.

The chain is built from TRBV10-3 and TRBJ1-5; TRBD1 matches 8 bases. The ends lost 7 bases at V and 1 base at J; junction bases unmatched: 12. CDR1 ENHRY and CDR2 SYGVKD come from the germline V gene. The CDR3 totals 17 residues. Here the CDR3 reads CAITEIWTGRSNQPQHF. CDR3 bases: TGTGCCATCACCGAGATTTGGACAGGGCGAAGCAATCAGCCCCAGCATTTT.

This chain joins TRBV19 and TRBJ2-2, with 15 bases matching TRBD2. This CDR3 spans 15 amino acids. Per the germline V gene, CDR1 is LNHDA and CDR2 is SQIVND (reference sequence). J lost 7 bases, V lost 6 bases, and 3 bases had no gene match. This CDR3 reads CASSRTSGRVGELFF. The CDR3 nucleotides are TGTGCCAGTAGCAGGACTAGCGGGAGGGTCGGGGAGCTGTTTTTT.

V and J are TRBV20-1 and TRBJ2-6, with D uncertain. Germline assignment: CDR1 DFQATT and CDR2 SNEGSKA (reference sequence). Between the trimmed V and J ends, which lost 5 bases and 4 bases, there was a span of 9 bases. This CDR3 spans 13 amino acids. CDR3 protein: CSASFSGANVLTF. The CDR3 nucleotides read TGCAGTGCTTCCTTCTCGGGGGCCAACGTCCTGACTTTC.

V and J are TRBV5-1 and TRBJ2-7, with TRBD2 matching over 15 bases. This CDR3 has 17 residues. The trim removed 3 bases at V and 0 bases at J, leaving 4 bases unmatched. Germline assignment: CDR1 SGHRS and CDR2 YFSETQ. This CDR3 reads CASSSRTSGRASYEQYF. DNA of the CDR3: TGCGCCAGCAGCTCCCGGACTAGCGGGAGGGCCTCCTACGAGCAGTACTTC.

This clonotype was seen more than once but under ten times. The chain joins TRBV15 to TRBJ1-2; D is unclear. Germline V gene lookup returns CDR1 LNHNV and CDR2 YYDKDF (reference sequence). The CDR3 has 15 residues. Trimming took 0 bases from V and 7 from J, leaving 15 bases between them. CDR3 sequence reads: CATSRDQAVSGGYTF. The CDR3, as DNA: TGTGCCACCAGCAGAGATCAGGCAGTCTCCGGTGGCTACACCTTC.

This clonotype has more than one count but fewer than ten. The gene calls are TRBV20-1 and TRBJ2-1; perhaps TRBD2 as D (7 bases). Germline CDR1 and CDR2: DFQATT and SNEGSKA (reference sequence). This CDR3 has 13 residues. V was shortened by 5 bases and J by 9 bases, with 17 bases between the two germline ends. The CDR3 loop reads CSAWEGEQVEQFF. The CDR3 DNA follows: TGCAGTGCTTGGGAGGGGGAGCAAGTTGAGCAGTTCTTC.

This clonotype was counted between two and nine times. This chain links TRBV20-1 with TRBJ2-1; D unclear. Germline V gene data show CDR1 as DFQATT and CDR2 as SNEGSKA (reference sequence). The length of the CDR3 is 12 residues. Trimming pared 1 base from V and 8 bases from J, leaving 9 bases between. The CDR3 here is CSARVVSHEQFF. CDR3 DNA: TGCAGTGCTAGAGTGGTGAGTCATGAGCAGTTCTTC.

The chain joins TRBV20-1 to TRBJ1-5; D gene uncertain. CDR3 length: 13 amino acids. CDR1 is DFQATT and CDR2 is SNEGSKA in the germline V gene (reference sequence). Trimming pared 6 bases from V and 2 bases from J, leaving 11 bases between. The CDR3 is CSAVRSGNQPQHF. CDR3 in DNA: TGCAGTGCGGTGCGTTCAGGCAATCAGCCCCAGCATTTT.

This clonotype was counted between two and nine times. V and J are TRBV5-1 and TRBJ2-1, with 8 nucleotides matching TRBD2. Germline values: CDR1 SGHRS, CDR2 YFSETQ. The CDR3 contains 16 residues. The trim removed 0 bases at V and 6 bases at J, leaving 8 bases unmatched. The CDR3 DNA sequence: TGCGCCAGCAGCTTGGATCCAGCGGGGGCGATCAATGAGCAGTTCTTC. Translating it yields CASSLDPAGAINEQFF.

This clonotype was observed a handful of times. The rearrangement links TRBV28 to TRBJ2-1, with D hard to call. The germline gives CDR1 MDHEN, CDR2 SYDVKM. V was trimmed by 3 bases and J by 1 base, leaving 10 bases between them. The CDR3 length is 15 residues. As DNA, the CDR3 is TGTGCCAGCAGTTTCTTCTTACCGTCCTACAATGAGCAGTTCTTC. Translation: CASSFFLPSYNEQFF.

CDR3 nucleotide sequence: TGTGCCAGCAGCCGTCCCGGGACAGGGAGCCCTGGGGCCAACGTCCTGACTTTC. It codes for CASSRPGTGSPGANVLTF. The chain combines TRBV12-3 or TRBV12-4 with TRBJ2-6, with 9 bases matching TRBD1. CDR3 length: 18 residues. With 6 bases clipped from V and 2 bases from J, the junction kept 11 bases outside the gene matches.

The V call is TRBV4-1, the J call TRBJ2-5; no reliable D call. Trimming took off 1 base at V and 0 bases at J, with 9 bases between the two ends. Germline V gene lookup returns CDR1 MGHRA and CDR2 YSYEKL. The CDR3 is 15 residues long. The CDR3 reads CASSQGQRNQETQYF. For the CDR3, the DNA is TGCGCCAGCAGCCAAGGGCAGCGCAACCAAGAGACCCAGTACTTC.

The chain recombines TRBV4-1 with TRBJ1-4; D uncertain. Trimming removed 1 base at V and 0 bases at J, with 6 bases between. The germline gives CDR1 MGHRA, CDR2 YSYEKL. This CDR3 contains 15 residues. Here the CDR3 reads CASSQGPSTNEKLFF. CDR3 sequence (DNA): TGCGCCAGCAGCCAAGGCCCCTCAACTAATGAAAAACTGTTTTTT.

The chain couples TRBV30 to TRBJ1-5; possibly TRBD1 for D (5 bases). The CDR3 totals 12 residues. CDR1 GTSNPN and CDR2 SVGIG come from the germline V gene (reference sequence). V was cut by 2 bases and J by 8 bases, with 10 bases left in between. CDR3 region: CAWSRGIEPQHF. In DNA, the CDR3 is TGTGCCTGGAGTCGGGGGATTGAGCCCCAGCATTTT.

CDR3 loop: CASSRTSGTGGELFF. CDR3 nucleotides: TGCGCCAGCAGCCGGACTAGCGGGACTGGCGGGGAGCTGTTTTTT. The rearrangement uses TRBV5-1 and TRBJ2-2, with TRBD2 matching 12 bases. This CDR3 is 15 amino acids long. Germline CDR1 and CDR2: SGHRS and YFSETQ. V was clipped by 4 bases and J by 7 bases; unmatched bases: 5.

The chain combines TRBV15 with TRBJ2-7; D remains ambiguous. Trimming stripped 3 bases from V and 6 bases from J, with 6 bases between. The germline V gene has CDR1 LNHNV and CDR2 YYDKDF (reference sequence). The CDR3 extends over 11 amino acids. The CDR3 protein is CATSRQGEQYF. The CDR3 DNA sequence: TGTGCCACCAGCAGGCAAGGCGAGCAGTACTTC. The entire variable domain, with the rest obtained from reference TRBV15 and TRBJ2-7, is as follows: DAMVIQNPRYQVTQFGKPVTLSCSQTLNHNVMYWYQQKSSQAPKLLFHYYDKDFNNEADTPDNFQSRRPNTSFCFLDIRSPGLGDTAMYLCATSRQGEQYFGPGTRLTVT.

This clonotype was counted a few times. This rearrangement joins TRBV7-6 to TRBJ2-2; D is possibly TRBD2 (5 bases). The germline gives CDR1 SGHVS, CDR2 FNYEAQ. The CDR3 consists of 19 residues. Trimming took 4 bases from V and 0 from J, leaving 21 bases between them. CDR3 protein: CASSSHLNWESSNTGELFF. For the CDR3, the DNA is TGTGCCAGCAGCTCCCATTTGAACTGGGAGTCCTCGAACACCGGGGAGCTGTTTTTT.

This clonotype was found a few times. The chain couples TRBV20-1 to TRBJ1-6; no clear D. Looked up from germline, CDR1 is DFQATT and CDR2 is SNEGSKA (reference sequence). Trimming removed 3 bases from V and 7 bases from J, with 16 bases in between. The CDR3 extends over 15 amino acids. The CDR3 loop is CSASKEMGQNSPLHF. DNA of the CDR3: TGCAGTGCTAGTAAGGAAATGGGCCAGAATTCACCCCTCCACTTT.

The chain uses TRBV3-1 and TRBJ2-5, with TRBD2 identical over 10 bases. Germline CDR1 LGHDT, CDR2 YNNKEL (reference sequence). The CDR3 sequence is 18 residues long. V dropped 2 bases and J dropped 5; count of bases not matched to a gene: 14. The CDR3 here is CASSQHRRASGSWETQYF. The CDR3 nucleotides read TGTGCCAGCAGCCAACACCGACGCGCTAGCGGGAGTTGGGAGACCCAGTACTTC.

The table lists this clonotype with a few counts. The chain uses TRBV5-1 and TRBJ2-7, with TRBD2 matching 7 bases. The junction had 9 bases not matched to a gene; V was cut back by 0 bases and J by 3 bases. Germline-derived CDR1 and CDR2 are SGHRS and YFSETQ. This CDR3 has 16 amino acids. The CDR3 sequence is CASSLAGTSVHYEQYF. As DNA, the CDR3 is TGCGCCAGCAGCTTGGCCGGTACTAGCGTACACTACGAGCAGTACTTC.

V is TRBV12-3 or TRBV12-4 and J is TRBJ2-7; the D gene is possibly TRBD1 (6 bases). CDR3 length equals 14 residues. Between the trimmed V and J ends, which lost 7 bases and 6 bases, there was a span of 19 bases. The CDR3 DNA follows: TGTGCCAGCACCCTGACAGGCCCTCCGGGCGAGCAGTACTTC. It yields the protein CASTLTGPPGEQYF.

The rearrangement joins TRBV20-1 to TRBJ2-2; D unresolved. The germline gives CDR1 DFQATT, CDR2 SNEGSKA (reference sequence). The V end was cut by 2 bases, the J end by 1 base, with 5 bases between. The CDR3 consists of 13 residues. CDR3 amino acids: CSARPQNTGELFF. Written as DNA, the CDR3 is TGCAGTGCTAGACCCCAGAACACCGGGGAGCTGTTTTTT.

This clonotype has only a few counts. The V gene is TRBV9, the J gene TRBJ2-5; D gene unclear. With 1 base removed from V and 7 bases from J, the gap between germline ends came to 17 bases. The CDR3 runs to 15 residues. Germline CDR1 is SGDLS and CDR2 is YYNGEE. The CDR3 sequence is CASSVQATQFGTQYF. CDR3 DNA sequence: TGTGCCAGCAGCGTACAAGCGACCCAGTTCGGGACCCAGTACTTC.

This clonotype has a handful of counts. This chain connects TRBV4-1 to TRBJ2-3, with a possible D match to TRBD1 (6 bases). The germline CDR1 and CDR2 sequences are MGHRA and YSYEKL. CDR3 length: 14 residues. V shed 8 bases and J shed 3 bases, with 15 bases lying between them. For the CDR3, the DNA is TGCGCCAGCGGATTGACAGGTGGAACAGATACGCAGTATTTT. Residues: CASGLTGGTDTQYF.

The chain recombines TRBV20-1 with TRBJ2-6; TRBD2 is a possible D gene (5 bases). Per the germline V gene, CDR1 is DFQATT and CDR2 is SNEGSKA (reference sequence). Trimming pared 1 base from V and 1 base from J, leaving 11 bases between. The CDR3 is 16 amino acids. The CDR3 reads CSARGVGGSGANVLTF. The CDR3 nucleotides are TGCAGTGCTAGAGGGGTAGGAGGTTCTGGGGCCAACGTCCTGACTTTC.